This TCR beta chain was obtained from a study of T cells in Graves' hyperthyroidism and ophthalmopathy. If no ophthalmopathy progression occurred within 18 months, Graves' hyperthyroidism was stable. Patients aged 18 to 65 had newly diagnosed hyperthyroidism that had lasted under 2 months. Patients with uncontrolled infections, other autoimmune diseases, pregnancy or lactation were excluded. A few counts support this clonotype. Authors of the study amplified TCR beta CDR3 regions from RNA transcripts. TCR CDR3 underwent first-round RT-PCR with the HTBI primer set. TCRdb reanalysed the multiplex PCR reads using MiXCR and keeps one entry per CDR3 protein. The sample lists around 520,000 distinct CDR3 sequences; roughly an eighth were seen once. In germline, CDR1 is SGHVS, CDR2 FQNEAQ. V lost 0 bases and J lost 4, with 12 bases in between. The CDR3 has 15 amino acids.

The material sequenced was blood. This TCR came from a woman between 18 and 29 years old with Graves' hyperthyroidism. The rearrangement links TRBV7-8 to TRBJ1-2, with D perhaps matching TRBD1 (5 bases). CDR3 sequence (DNA): TGTGCCAGCAGCTTAGCGGATGGGGCCGTCTATGGCTACACCTTC. Translated, it gives CASSLADGAVYGYTF.